The 23 T cell receptor beta chains below were found in one sample sequenced in a study of cytomegalovirus exposure and HLA in healthy donors. PCR was performed using 60 Vbeta and 13 Jbeta primers. Method: immunoSEQ multiplex PCR; TCRdb's copy keeps in-frame clones and lacks some. The sample includes about 110,000 clones, around three quarters of them seen just once. Specimen: PBMCs. The source of these receptors is a female donor in good health and CMV-seropositive.

V is TRBV9 and J is TRBJ1-3; tentative D call: TRBD1 (6 bases). Trimming cost V 3 bases and J 4 bases, with 11 bases left between them. The CDR3 totals 14 residues. From germline, CDR1 is SGDLS and CDR2 YYNGEE. CDR3 sequence: CASSAGTIGNTIYF. Here the CDR3 DNA reads TGTGCCAGCAGCGCAGGGACAATCGGAAACACCATATATTTT.

This CDR3 is CASSERTGGLNIQYF. The DNA of the CDR3 is TGTGCCAGCAGCGAGAGGACAGGGGGCTTAAACATTCAGTACTTC. This chain uses TRBV2 with TRBJ2-4; 11 positions agree with TRBD1. Per the germline V gene, CDR1 is SNHLY and CDR2 is FYNNEI. Losses at the gene ends were 6 bases for V and 6 bases for J; bases not matched to a gene: 7. The CDR3 contains 15 residues.

The CDR3: CASSLNYRDYEQYF. The CDR3 DNA reads TGCGCCAGCAGCTTGAACTACAGGGACTACGAGCAGTACTTC. V gene TRBV5-1 combines with J gene TRBJ2-7, with a weak D call TRBD1 (6 bases). From germline, CDR1 is SGHRS and CDR2 YFSETQ. The CDR3 is made up of 14 amino acids. V was clipped by 1 base and J by 3 bases, with 11 bases between them.

The rearrangement joins TRBV6-5 to TRBJ1-2; perhaps TRBD1 as D (5 bases). This CDR3 is built from 15 residues. Germline lookup yields CDR1 MNHEY and CDR2 SVGAGI. Trimming pared 0 bases from V and 4 bases from J, leaving 12 bases between. CDR3 DNA: TGTGCCAGCAGTTACTCGCTCAGGACACTCTATGGCTACACCTTC. Amino acids: CASSYSLRTLYGYTF.

V gene TRBV5-1 combines with J gene TRBJ2-3, with 7 bases identical to TRBD1. V shed 0 bases and J 7 bases; nucleotides not matched to a gene: 2. The CDR3 has 13 residues. In germline, CDR1 is SGHRS, CDR2 YFSETQ. The DNA for the CDR3 is TGCGCCAGCAGCTTGGGGGACAGTAATACGCAGTATTTT. Protein: CASSLGDSNTQYF.

The V gene is TRBV11-1, the J gene TRBJ2-7; D might be TRBD1 (5 bases). From germline, CDR1 is SGHAT and CDR2 FQDESV (reference sequence). The V gene lost 8 bases and the J gene lost 0 bases, with 11 bases spanning the gap. The CDR3 has 13 residues. Written as DNA, the CDR3 is TGTGCCAGCGCCGACAGCGACTCCTACGAGCAGTACTTC. Protein sequence: CASADSDSYEQYF.

The V and J genes are TRBV27 and TRBJ2-5, with D unresolved. CDR1 is MNHEY and CDR2 is SMNVEV in the germline V gene (reference sequence). The CDR3 covers 8 residues. The CDR3 sequence: CPSETQYF. In nucleotides, the CDR3 is TGTCCGTCAGAGACCCAGTACTTC.

The rearrangement joins TRBV6-5 to TRBJ1-2; D might be TRBD1 (6 bases). Germline V CDR1 and CDR2: MNHEY, SVGAGI. V was trimmed by 0 bases and J by 2 bases, leaving 10 bases between them. CDR3 length: 15 residues. The chain's CDR3 is CASSYSDRPNYGYTF. For the CDR3, the DNA is TGTGCCAGCAGTTACTCAGACAGGCCGAACTATGGCTACACCTTC.

The chain uses TRBV11-2 and TRBJ2-1; weak D call: TRBD2 (6 bases). Per germline, CDR1 SGHAT and CDR2 FQNNGV. The CDR3 runs to 15 residues. The V end was cut by 8 bases, the J end by 4 bases, with 18 bases between. CDR3 DNA sequence: TGTGCCAGCTCCTGGGGGGAGGCTCAGTACAATGAGCAGTTCTTC. Residues: CASSWGEAQYNEQFF.

The CDR3 DNA sequence: TGTGCCAGCAGTGAAGCAACAGGACAGGGCGGGGAGACCCAGTACTTC. Translation gives CASSEATGQGGETQYF. The chain couples TRBV6-1 to TRBJ2-5, with 8 bases lining up with TRBD1. Trimming took 0 bases from V and 5 from J; bases not matched to a gene: 8. The length of the CDR3 is 16 residues. Germline-derived CDR1 and CDR2 are MNHNS and SASEGT.

The J gene is TRBJ1-4, the V gene TRBV2; 7 positions match TRBD1. The CDR3 extends over 15 amino acids. Looked up from germline, CDR1 is SNHLY and CDR2 is FYNNEI. V was pared by 4 bases and J by 8 bases, with 10 bases of the junction left unmatched. The CDR3 coding sequence is TGTGCCAGCAGTGGACAGGGTCGGCATGCAGAAAAACTGTTTTTT. It encodes CASSGQGRHAEKLFF. Full variable domain (remainder filled in from reference TRBV2 and TRBJ1-4): EPEVTQTPSHQVTQMGQEVILRCVPISNHLYFYWYRQILGQKVEFLVSFYNNEISEKSEIFDDQFSVERPDGSNFTLKIRSTKLEDSAMYFCASSGQGRHAEKLFFGSGTQLSVL.

V gene TRBV10-1 combines with J gene TRBJ1-5; D remains unclear. V was cut by 4 bases and J by 3 bases, with 10 bases left in between. The CDR3 extends over 14 amino acids. Germline CDR1 is WNHNN and CDR2 is SYGVQD (reference sequence). The CDR3 loop is CASSVEGPNQPQHF. DNA for the CDR3: TGCGCCAGCAGTGTTGAGGGTCCCAATCAGCCCCAGCATTTT.

The chain uses TRBV29-1 and TRBJ2-3, with 7 bases fitting TRBD1. Looked up from germline, CDR1 is SQVTM and CDR2 is ANQGSEA. V lost 6 bases, J lost 3 bases, and 3 bases stayed unmatched. The CDR3 is made up of 12 amino acids. This CDR3 reads CSVTGDTDTQYF. CDR3 bases: TGCAGCGTCACAGGGGATACAGATACGCAGTATTTT.

This rearrangement joins TRBV5-8 to TRBJ2-7; D gene ambiguous. The CDR3 length is 13 residues. Trimming left V 4 bases short and J 7 bases short, with 15 bases between. Germline values: CDR1 SGHTS, CDR2 YDEGEE. The CDR3 spells CASSLQALQEQYF. Here the CDR3 DNA reads TGTGCCAGCAGCCTCCAGGCGCTCCAGGAGCAGTACTTC.

This rearrangement joins TRBV6-1 to TRBJ2-5, with 9 positions matching TRBD2. The CDR3 loop spans 16 amino acids. Germline trimming cut 3 bases from V and 4 bases from J; bases unmatched to any gene: 9. Looked up from germline, CDR1 is MNHNS and CDR2 is SASEGT. CDR3 nucleotide sequence: TGTGCCAGCAGTGAGTTTGTAGCGGGGGCCCGAGAGACCCAGTACTTC. Its protein is CASSEFVAGARETQYF.

This clone appeared once. J is TRBJ2-1 and V is TRBV29-1; 7 bases align to TRBD2. This CDR3 has 13 amino acids. The V gene's germline CDR1 is SQVTM and CDR2 ANQGSEA. Trimming cost V 4 bases and J 8 bases; bases outside gene matches: 8. CDR3 bases: TGCAGCGTTGTGGGAGGCCGGGGGGATGAGCAGTTCTTC. Its protein product is CSVVGGRGDEQFF.

The chain employs TRBV19 and TRBJ2-2; TRBD1 aligns across 10 bases. Germline-derived CDR1 and CDR2 are LNHDA and SQIVND (reference sequence). J gave up 6 bases and V 3 bases, and 1 base lay outside the gene matches. CDR3 length equals 14 residues. CDR3 in DNA: TGTGCCAGTAGTATGGGACAGGGGTCCGGGGAGCTGTTTTTT. This codes for CASSMGQGSGELFF.

This chain connects TRBV5-8 to TRBJ2-1; D is perhaps TRBD2 (6 bases). Trimming removed 3 bases from V and 9 bases from J, with 25 bases in between. The CDR3 loop spans 17 amino acids. Germline CDR1 is SGHTS and CDR2 is YDEGEE. CDR3 region: CASSSTVAGTSSGEQFF. CDR3 DNA: TGTGCCAGCAGCTCGACAGTCGCCGGGACTTCGTCAGGTGAGCAGTTCTTC. The variable domain in full, completed from reference TRBV5-8 and TRBJ2-1, reads EAGVTQSPTHLIKTRGQQATLRCSPISGHTSVYWYQQALGLGLQFLLWYDEGEERNRGNFPPRFSGRQFPNYSSELNVNALELEDSALYLCASSSTVAGTSSGEQFFGPGTRLTVL.

This rearrangement joins TRBV28 to TRBJ2-7; D is undetermined. CDR1 and CDR2 (germline): MDHEN, SYDVKM. The CDR3 consists of 12 residues. V was trimmed by 6 bases and J by 6 bases, leaving 12 bases between them. The CDR3 here is CASSPNLREQYF. CDR3 DNA sequence: TGTGCCAGCAGCCCGAATTTGCGCGAGCAGTACTTC.

The table lists this clone with a count of one. The chain uses TRBV6-1 and TRBJ1-1; 9 positions agree with TRBD1. The V gene's germline CDR1 is MNHNS and CDR2 SASEGT. V shed 4 bases and J 5 bases; nucleotides not matched to a gene: 14. The CDR3 is 17 amino acids. CDR3 sequence: CASSVQGARLQGTEAFF. The CDR3 coding sequence is TGTGCCAGCAGTGTACAGGGGGCTCGACTTCAGGGTACTGAAGCTTTCTTT.

The chain employs TRBV7-8 and TRBJ2-1; D is possibly TRBD2 (5 bases). The V gene's germline CDR1 is SGHVS and CDR2 FQNEAQ. This CDR3 is built from 16 residues. The ends were cut back, 4 bases at V and 8 bases at J, with 21 bases in the middle. The CDR3: CASSSRRILVRDEQFF. The CDR3 DNA reads as TGTGCCAGCAGCTCACGCCGGATACTAGTACGGGATGAGCAGTTCTTC.

This rearrangement joins TRBV27 to TRBJ2-7; TRBD2 is a possible D gene (6 bases). This CDR3 is built from 11 residues. Germline V gene lookup returns CDR1 MNHEY and CDR2 SMNVEV (reference sequence). The V gene lost 6 bases and the J gene lost 6 bases, with 9 bases spanning the gap. CDR3 region: CASSLGGEQYF. As DNA, the CDR3 is TGTGCCAGCAGCCTCGGGGGCGAGCAGTACTTC.

This clone was counted between two and nine times. The chain links TRBV6-5 to TRBJ1-1; 8 nucleotides line up with TRBD1. V shed 4 bases, J shed 0 bases, and the junction held 7 bases outside the gene matches. This CDR3 is 16 amino acids long. Germline V lookup: CDR1 MNHEY, CDR2 SVGAGI. CDR3 nucleotide sequence: TGTGCCAGCAGTTTTAGGACAGGGTATATGAACACTGAAGCTTTCTTT. As protein: CASSFRTGYMNTEAFF.